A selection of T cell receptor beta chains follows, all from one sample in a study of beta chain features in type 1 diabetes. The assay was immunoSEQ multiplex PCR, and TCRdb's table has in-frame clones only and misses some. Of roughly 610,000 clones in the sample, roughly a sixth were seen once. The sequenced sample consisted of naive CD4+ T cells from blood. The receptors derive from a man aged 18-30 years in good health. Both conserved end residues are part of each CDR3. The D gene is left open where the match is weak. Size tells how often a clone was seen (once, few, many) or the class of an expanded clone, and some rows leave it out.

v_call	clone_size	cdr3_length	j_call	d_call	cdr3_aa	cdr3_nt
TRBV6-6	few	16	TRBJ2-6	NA	CASWAGALRGANVLTF	TGTGCCAGCTGGGCAGGGGCCCTTCGTGGGGCCAACGTCCTGACTTTC
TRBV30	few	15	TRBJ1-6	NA	CAWSVREGRYSPLHF	TGTGCCTGGAGTGTACGTGAGGGGCGATATTCACCCCTCCACTTT
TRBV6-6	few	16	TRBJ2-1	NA	CASSPRLGSGYNEQFF	TGTGCCAGCAGTCCCCGACTAGGATCAGGTTACAATGAGCAGTTCTTC
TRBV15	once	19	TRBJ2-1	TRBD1	CATSRYGTGAFNSYNEQFF	TGTGCCACCAGCAGATACGGGACAGGGGCCTTCAACTCCTACAATGAGCAGTTCTTC
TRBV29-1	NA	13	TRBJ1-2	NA	CSVGGTPNYGYTF	TGCAGCGTTGGGGGCACCCCAAACTATGGCTACACCTTC
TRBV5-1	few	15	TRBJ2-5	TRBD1	CASSLEAGGWETQYF	TGCGCCAGCAGCTTGGAGGCAGGGGGCTGGGAGACCCAGTACTTC
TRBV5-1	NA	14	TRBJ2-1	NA	CASSLGERYNEQFF	TGCGCCAGCAGCTTGGGAGAGCGGTACAATGAGCAGTTCTTC
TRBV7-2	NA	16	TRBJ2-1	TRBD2	CASSLAGTRTHNEQFF	TGTGCCAGCAGCTTAGCCGGGACTAGGACTCACAATGAGCAGTTCTTC
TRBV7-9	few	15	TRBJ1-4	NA	CASSQSTVRNEKLFF	TGTGCCAGCAGCCAATCGACAGTCCGTAATGAAAAACTGTTTTTT
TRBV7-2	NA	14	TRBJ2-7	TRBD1	CASSSRTGGYEQYF	TGTGCCAGCAGCTCCCGGACAGGTGGCTACGAGCAGTACTTC
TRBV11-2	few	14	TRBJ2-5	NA	CASSPGTHQETQYF	TGTGCCAGCAGCCCCGGGACGCACCAAGAGACCCAGTACTTC
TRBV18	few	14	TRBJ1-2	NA	CASSPQDSNYGYTF	TGTGCCAGCTCACCCCAGGACAGTAACTATGGCTACACCTTC
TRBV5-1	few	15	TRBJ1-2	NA	CASSLGLTGSNGYTF	TGCGCCAGCAGCTTAGGTCTAACAGGGAGCAATGGCTACACCTTC
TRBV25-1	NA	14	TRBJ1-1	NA	CASRKTGLNTEAFF	TGTGCCAGCAGGAAGACAGGATTGAACACTGAAGCTTTCTTT
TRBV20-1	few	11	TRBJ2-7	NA	CSARGGYEQYF	TGCAGTGCTAGGGGTGGCTACGAGCAGTACTTC
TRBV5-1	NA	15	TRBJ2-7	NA	CASSFLTGSSYEQYF	TGCGCCAGCAGCTTTTTGACAGGCAGCTCCTACGAGCAGTACTTC
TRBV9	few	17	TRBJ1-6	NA	CASSVGWAGALPPPLHF	TGTGCCAGCAGCGTAGGTTGGGCAGGGGCGCTCCCGCCACCCCTCCACTTT
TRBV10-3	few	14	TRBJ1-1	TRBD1	CATVDARTGTEAFF	TGTGCCACCGTAGACGCCCGGACAGGCACTGAAGCTTTCTTT
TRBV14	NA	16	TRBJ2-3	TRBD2	CASSLLPGTRSNTQYF	TGTGCCAGCAGCCTTTTACCCGGGACTAGGAGCAATACGCAGTATTTT
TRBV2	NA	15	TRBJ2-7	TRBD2	CASKRLTSGTYEQYF	TGTGCCAGCAAACGACTGACTAGCGGAACGTACGAGCAGTACTTC
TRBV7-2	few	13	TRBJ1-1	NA	CASSFTVNTEAFF	TGTGCCAGCAGCTTTACAGTGAACACTGAAGCTTTCTTT
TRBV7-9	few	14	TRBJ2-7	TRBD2	CASSLETSLSEQYF	TGTGCCAGCAGCTTAGAGACTAGCTTGAGCGAGCAGTACTTC
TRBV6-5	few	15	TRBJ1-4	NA	CASSYGQGRVAKLFF	TGTGCCAGCAGTTACGGGCAGGGGCGAGTGGCAAAACTGTTTTTT
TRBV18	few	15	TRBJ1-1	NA	CASSPYRNMNTEAFF	TGTGCCAGCTCACCCTACAGGAATATGAACACTGAAGCTTTCTTT
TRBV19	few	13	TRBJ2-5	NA	CASSQGREETQYF	TGTGCCAGTAGCCAGGGACGGGAAGAGACCCAGTACTTC
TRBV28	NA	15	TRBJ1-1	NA	CASTPRDRRRTEAFF	TGTGCCAGCACGCCTAGGGATCGCCGGAGGACTGAAGCTTTCTTT
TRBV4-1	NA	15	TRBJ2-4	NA	CASSQAGTAKNIQYF	TGCGCCAGCAGCCAAGCCGGGACAGCCAAAAACATTCAGTACTTC
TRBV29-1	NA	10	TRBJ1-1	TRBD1	CSGGQAEAFF	TGCAGCGGTGGACAGGCTGAAGCTTTCTTT
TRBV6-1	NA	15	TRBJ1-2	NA	CASSGRYVRAAGYTF	TGTGCCAGCAGTGGTCGATACGTTAGGGCGGCAGGCTACACCTTC
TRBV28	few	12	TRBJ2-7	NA	CASSRESREQYF	TGTGCCAGCAGCCGGGAATCAAGAGAGCAGTACTTC
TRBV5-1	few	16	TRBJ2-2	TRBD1	CASSLNWDRATGELFF	TGCGCCAGCAGCTTGAATTGGGACAGGGCCACCGGGGAGCTGTTTTTT
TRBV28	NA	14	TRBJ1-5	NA	CASSRGYSNQPQHF	TGTGCCAGCAGCCGAGGCTATAGCAATCAGCCCCAGCATTTT
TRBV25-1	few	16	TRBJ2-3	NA	CASSDPTRWGKDTQYF	TGTGCCAGCAGTGACCCTACTAGGTGGGGCAAGGATACGCAGTATTTT
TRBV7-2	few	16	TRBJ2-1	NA	CASSLMRVSYFNEQFF	TGTGCCAGCAGCTTAATGAGGGTCTCTTATTTCAATGAGCAGTTCTTC
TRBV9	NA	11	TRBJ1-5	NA	CASPLGQPQHF	TGTGCCAGCCCGCTAGGTCAGCCCCAGCATTTT
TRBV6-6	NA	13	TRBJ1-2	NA	CASSPTANYGYTF	TGTGCCAGCAGTCCGACGGCTAACTATGGCTACACCTTC
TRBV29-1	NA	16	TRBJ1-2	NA	CSVEVAGAGSFYGYTF	TGCAGCGTTGAAGTGGCGGGGGCAGGGAGCTTCTATGGCTACACCTTC
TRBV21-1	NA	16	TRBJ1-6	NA	CASSKIRQAYNSPLHF	TGTGCCAGCAGCAAAATTCGACAGGCCTATAATTCACCCCTCCACTTT
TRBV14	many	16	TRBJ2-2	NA	CASSLAGLSNTGELFF	TGTGCCAGCAGCCTGGCTGGCCTCTCGAACACCGGGGAGCTGTTTTTT
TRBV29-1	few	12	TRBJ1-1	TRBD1	CSVVGDREPAFF	TGCAGCGTTGTGGGGGACAGGGAGCCGGCTTTCTTT
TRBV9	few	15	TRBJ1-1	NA	CASSVGRLGNTEAFF	TGTGCCAGCAGCGTAGGGAGACTAGGGAACACTGAAGCTTTCTTT
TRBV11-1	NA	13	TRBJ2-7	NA	CASSFPDSYEQYF	TGTGCCAGCAGCTTTCCCGACAGCTACGAGCAGTACTTC
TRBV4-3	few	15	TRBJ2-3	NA	CASRERATRTDTQYF	TGCGCCAGCAGGGAGCGCGCGACGCGCACAGATACGCAGTATTTT
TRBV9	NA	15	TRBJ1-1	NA	CASSVGVQGNTEAFF	TGTGCCAGCAGCGTAGGGGTACAGGGGAACACTGAAGCTTTCTTT
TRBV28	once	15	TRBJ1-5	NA	CASFRGQVGNQPQHF	TGTGCCAGTTTCCGGGGACAAGTAGGAAATCAGCCCCAGCATTTT
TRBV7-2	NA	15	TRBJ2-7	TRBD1	CASSAWDRGAYEQYF	TGTGCCAGCAGCGCCTGGGACAGGGGGGCCTACGAGCAGTACTTC
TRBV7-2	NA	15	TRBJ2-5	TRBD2	CASSEGLAGGETQYF	TGTGCCAGCAGCGAGGGACTAGCGGGAGGAGAGACCCAGTACTTC
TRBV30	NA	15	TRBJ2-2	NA	CAWDRNNANTGELFF	TGTGCCTGGGACAGGAACAACGCGAACACCGGGGAGCTGTTTTTT
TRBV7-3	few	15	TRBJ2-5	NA	CASSLWAWQGETQYF	TGTGCCAGCAGCTTATGGGCCTGGCAGGGAGAGACCCAGTACTTC
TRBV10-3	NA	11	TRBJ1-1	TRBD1	CATGQGSEAFF	TGTGCCACCGGACAGGGGTCTGAAGCTTTCTTT
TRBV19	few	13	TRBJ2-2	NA	CASSIGRNGELFF	TGTGCCAGTAGTATAGGGAGGAACGGGGAGCTGTTTTTT
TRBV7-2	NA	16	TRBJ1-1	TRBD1	CASSLASGGLGTEAFF	TGTGCCAGCAGCTTAGCGTCAGGGGGCTTGGGCACTGAAGCTTTCTTT
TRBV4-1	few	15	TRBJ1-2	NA	CASSPESGGRYGYTF	TGCGCCAGCAGCCCAGAAAGCGGGGGCAGATATGGCTACACCTTC